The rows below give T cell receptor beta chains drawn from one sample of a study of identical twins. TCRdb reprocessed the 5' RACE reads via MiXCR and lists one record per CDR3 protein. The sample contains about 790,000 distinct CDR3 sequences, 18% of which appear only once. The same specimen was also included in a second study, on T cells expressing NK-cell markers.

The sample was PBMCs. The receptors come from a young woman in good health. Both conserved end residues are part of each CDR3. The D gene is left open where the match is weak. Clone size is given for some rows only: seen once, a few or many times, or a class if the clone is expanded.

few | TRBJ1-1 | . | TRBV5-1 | TGCGCCAGCGCAGGAGTCAACACTGAAGCTTTCTTT | CASAGVNTEAFF
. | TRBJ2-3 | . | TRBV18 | TGTGCCAGCTCACCACCTTATTTAAGCCCAGATACGCAGTATTTT | CASSPPYLSPDTQYF
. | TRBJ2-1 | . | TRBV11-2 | TGTGCCAGCAGCTTATGGGTTGGTGGTAGCGGCTACAATGAGCAGTTCTTC | CASSLWVGGSGYNEQFF
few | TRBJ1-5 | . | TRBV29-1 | TGCAGCGTCTCTCGGGGGCCTTGGAGCAATCAGCCCCAGCATTTT | CSVSRGPWSNQPQHF
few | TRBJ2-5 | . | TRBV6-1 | TGTGCCAGCAGTCGAGGGCCAAGCGGAAAGGTGACCCAGTACTTC | CASSRGPSGKVTQYF
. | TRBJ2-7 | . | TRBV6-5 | TGTGCCAGCAGTTACTCTGGATCCGCCTACGAGCAGTACTTC | CASSYSGSAYEQYF
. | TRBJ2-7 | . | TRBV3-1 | TGTGCCAGCAGCCAAGAGGGCAGGGGGGGCGAGCAGTACTTC | CASSQEGRGGEQYF
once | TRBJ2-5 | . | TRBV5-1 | TGCGCCAGCAGCTTGCCAGGGAATGGAGGGGGAGAGACCCAGTACTTC | CASSLPGNGGGETQYF
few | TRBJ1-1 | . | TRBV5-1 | TGCGCCAGCAGCTTGGATGGAAAGGGCACTGAAGCTTTCTTT | CASSLDGKGTEAFF
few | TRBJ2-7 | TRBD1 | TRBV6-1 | TGTGCCAGCAGTGCCCCGAAAGACAGGGTCTACGAGCAGTACTTC | CASSAPKDRVYEQYF
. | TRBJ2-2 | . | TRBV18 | TGTGCCAGCTCATCGGGCGGGATGAACACCGGGGAGCTGTTTTTT | CASSSGGMNTGELFF
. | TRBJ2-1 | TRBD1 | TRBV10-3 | TGTGCCATCAGCCTGACCCCGACCGGGACAGGGTTAAATGAGCAGTTCTTC | CAISLTPTGTGLNEQFF
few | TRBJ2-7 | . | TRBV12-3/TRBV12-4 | TGTGCCAGCAGTTTCGGTGGACTGACGAGGCTGTACTTC | CASSFGGLTRLYF
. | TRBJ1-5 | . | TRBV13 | TGTGCCAGCAGCTTGGGGGCAGTGTTTTATCAGCCCCAGCATTTT | CASSLGAVFYQPQHF
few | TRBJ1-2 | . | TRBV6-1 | TGTGCCAGCAGCCTGACCGGACAGTATGGCTACACCTTC | CASSLTGQYGYTF
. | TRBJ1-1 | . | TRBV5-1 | TGCGCCAGCAGCTTGGCCCCCAGGGGAAACACTGAAGCTTTCTTT | CASSLAPRGNTEAFF